This TCR beta chain comes out of a study of T cell clonality in common variable immunodeficiency (dated by TCRdb to about 2015). Results the study describes overall, beyond this receptor: Although equal DNA input was used, an average of approximately 74,000 unique sequences per sample was obtained for controls, compared with some 30,000 for CVID samples. Fewer deletions and N-nucleotide insertions were reportedly observed in CVID TCRbeta sequences, and highly modified clones with 13 or more V deletions were reportedly absent from CVID TCRbeta sequences. Increased TCRbeta clonality was found in CVID subjects compared with healthy controls (t-test p = 0.018), with the increase being most characteristic of about a third of subjects. Patient heterogeneity within the CVID cohort put limits on correlating repertoire features with clinical complications. Fewer TCRbeta clones were shared among CVID subjects than among healthy controls (p < 0.0001). According to the authors, figuring out what caused the increased clonality in CVID would require sequencing the repertoires of T cell subpopulations.

Standard criteria, namely reduction of serum IgG, IgA and/or IgM below the normal range together with specific antibody deficiency, were applied for the diagnosis of CVID. There were around 45 subjects in the CVID group (about 15 female and roughly 29 male), ranging in age from 9 to 64 years, with a mean age of roughly 39. Most of the CVID patients and most of the healthy controls were of Caucasian heritage. All CVID subjects had received replacement immunoglobulin therapy for at least one year at the time of study participation. No CVID subject was ill or taking immunomodulatory or immunosuppressive medication when blood was collected. Heparinized peripheral whole blood samples of roughly 5 to 8 ml were obtained from each donor. Genomic DNA from adults with common variable immune deficiency (CVID) and from healthy adult controls was used to sequence TCRbeta CDR3 repertoires. To isolate peripheral blood mononuclear cells, diluted blood was subjected to density centrifugation over Hypaque 1077 or Ficoll-Paque. Genomic DNA was obtained from unsorted mononuclear cells through either Qiagen column purification or a centrifugation-based method.

The CDR3 numbers 15 residues from cysteine through phenylalanine. Part of the CDR3 DNA is given, 36 bases translated from base 1. CDR1 GTSNPN and CDR2 SVGIG were looked up in the germline V gene (reference sequence). V is cut by 2 bases and J by 0 bases, and the space between the germline ends is 10 bases. This clone appeared a few times. There is no known antigen for this receptor. The missing CDR3 end, 3 residues past where the read stops, is filled in from the germline J gene. For sequencing input, CVID and control samples contributed equivalent amounts of genomic DNA. For every sample, a 60 bp segment covering the rearranged TCRbeta CDR3 region was amplified and then sequenced. The immunoSEQ assay, a bias-corrected multiplex PCR with high-throughput sequencing, was employed for TCRbeta amplification. The original pipeline was this. Every unique nucleotide sequence counted as a clone and was annotated with V, D and J genes, copy number and frequency. Sequences were labeled productive if in frame, and non-productive if out of frame or containing stop codons. As previously described, clonality was calculated on the basis of Shannon's entropy. The predicted amino acid sequences of productive clones were used to derive mean CDR3 Kyte-Doolittle hydropathy. Hierarchical clustering of scaled V gene usage was performed with the R hclust function using Manhattan distance and complete linkage. To assess clone sharing by CDR3 amino acid sequence, 12 repertoires per group were resampled over 100 rounds. Repertoires were searched for 70 published EBV-specific and a few hundred published CMV-specific TCRbeta sequences. After a couple of CVID samples that produced fewer than 10,000 sequences were dropped from the analysis, 35 to 45 CVID repertoires remained. TCRdb carries this immuneACCESS record with in-frame sequences only. Its versions omit some clonotypes, under half of them owing to an unresolved V gene in the studies checked, with the rest unexplained. The V and J calls and clone size come from that table; D and trimming were worked out from the DNA. The table gives about 20,000 clones for this sample, with none occurring only once. The top ten clones comprise under 3% of the sample.

The rearranged segments are TRBV30 and TRBJ2-2; a confident D gene designation cannot be given. The material sequenced was peripheral blood mononuclear cells. The TCR was taken from a human donor with common variable immunodeficiency. Partial CDR3 DNA: TGTGCCTGGAGTACACACACACCGAACACCGGGGAG. The encoded protein is CAWSTHTPNTGE. The complete CDR3 sequence is CAWSTHTPNTGELFF.